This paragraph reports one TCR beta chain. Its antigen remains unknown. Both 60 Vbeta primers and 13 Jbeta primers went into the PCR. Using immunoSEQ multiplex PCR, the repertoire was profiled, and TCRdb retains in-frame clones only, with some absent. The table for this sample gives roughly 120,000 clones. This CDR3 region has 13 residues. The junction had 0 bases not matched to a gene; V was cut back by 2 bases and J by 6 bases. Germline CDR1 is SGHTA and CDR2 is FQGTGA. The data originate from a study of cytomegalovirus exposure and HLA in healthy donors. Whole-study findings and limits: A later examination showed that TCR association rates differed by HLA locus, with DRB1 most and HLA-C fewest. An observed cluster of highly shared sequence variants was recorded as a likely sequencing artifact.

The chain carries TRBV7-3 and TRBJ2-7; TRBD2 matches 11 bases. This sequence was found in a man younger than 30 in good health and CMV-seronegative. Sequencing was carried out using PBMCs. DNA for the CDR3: TGTGCCAGCAGCTTACTAGCGGGGGGCGAGCAGTACTTC. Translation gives CASSLLAGGEQYF.